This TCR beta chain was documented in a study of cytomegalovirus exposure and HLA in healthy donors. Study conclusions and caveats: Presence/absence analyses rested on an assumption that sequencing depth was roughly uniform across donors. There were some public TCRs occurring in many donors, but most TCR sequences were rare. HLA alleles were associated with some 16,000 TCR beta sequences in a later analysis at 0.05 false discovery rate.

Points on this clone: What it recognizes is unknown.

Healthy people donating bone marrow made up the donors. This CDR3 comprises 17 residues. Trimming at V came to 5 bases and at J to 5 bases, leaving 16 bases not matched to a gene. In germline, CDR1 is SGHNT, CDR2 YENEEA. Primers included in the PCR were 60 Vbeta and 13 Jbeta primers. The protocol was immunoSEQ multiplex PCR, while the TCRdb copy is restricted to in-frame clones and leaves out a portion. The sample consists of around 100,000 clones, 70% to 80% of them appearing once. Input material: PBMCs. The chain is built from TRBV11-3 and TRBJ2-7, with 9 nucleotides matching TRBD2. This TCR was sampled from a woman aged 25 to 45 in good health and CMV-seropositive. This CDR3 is CASSPGGLARINDEQYF. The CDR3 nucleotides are TGTGCCAGCAGCCCAGGGGGACTAGCACGAATTAACGACGAGCAGTACTTC.